Below, 10 T cell receptor beta chains from the same sample are listed, as sequenced in a study of T cells after yellow fever vaccination. A single record per CDR3 protein comes from TCRdb applying MiXCR to the 5' RACE reads. Of approximately 330,000 distinct CDR3 sequences listed, about 4% are singletons. The sample was PBMCs, taken 5 days after the yellow fever booster vaccination. The source of these receptors is a man in his late teens or twenties who received the YFV17D yellow fever vaccine.

This clonotype was observed a handful of times. The chain combines TRBV20-1 with TRBJ2-7, with D perhaps matching TRBD2 (6 bases). The CDR3 runs to 14 residues. Deletions cut 6 bases from V and 4 bases from J, with 19 bases between. Germline lookup yields CDR1 DFQATT and CDR2 SNEGSKA (reference sequence). The chain's CDR3 is CSATRTDHRYEQYV. The DNA of the CDR3 is TGCAGTGCGACTAGGACCGACCACCGATACGAGCAGTACGTC.

This clonotype has a handful of counts. The chain joins TRBV12-3 or TRBV12-4 to TRBJ1-2; TRBD1 is a possible D gene (6 bases). The CDR3 covers 15 residues. V was clipped by 5 bases and J by 0 bases, with 13 bases between them. The CDR3 spells CASSAEGDPNYGYTF. The CDR3 region has the DNA TGTGCCAGCAGTGCCGAGGGGGACCCTAACTATGGCTACACCTTC.

This clonotype was seen more than once but under ten times. The junction does not match germline at one end; this may be a read error. This CDR3 reads CSARTGDDRDF. The DNA of the CDR3 is TGCAGTGCTCGGACAGGGGACGATCGCGACTTT. The gene calls are TRBV20-1 and TRBJ1-1, with 9 bases identical to TRBD1. Germline-derived CDR1 and CDR2 are DFQATT and SNEGSKA (reference sequence). The CDR3 runs 11 residues.

This clonotype was seen a few times. This chain uses TRBV2 with TRBJ1-2; 8 bases align to TRBD1. Unmatched junction bases numbered 8, after V lost 7 bases and J lost 4 bases. The CDR3 loop spans 14 amino acids. Per the germline V gene, CDR1 is SNHLY and CDR2 is FYNNEI. CDR3 protein: CASTPDREGYGYTF. The CDR3 nucleotides read TGTGCCAGCACCCCGGACAGGGAAGGCTATGGCTACACCTTC.

J is TRBJ2-5 and V is TRBV27; TRBD2 is a possible D gene (7 bases). The length of the CDR3 is 14 residues. V was trimmed by 4 bases and J by 3 bases, leaving 12 bases between them. CDR1 is MNHEY and CDR2 is SMNVEV in the germline V gene (reference sequence). The CDR3 region has the DNA TGTGCCAGCAGTTGGGGGGCGGGGGAAGAGACCCAGTACTTC. This translates into CASSWGAGEETQYF.

This clonotype was observed a handful of times. The rearrangement joins TRBV29-1 to TRBJ2-2; D possibly corresponds to TRBD2 (6 bases). The CDR3 is 12 residues long. V lost 2 bases to trimming and J lost 6 bases, with 7 bases between them. CDR1 and CDR2 (germline): SQVTM, ANQGSEA. Here the CDR3 reads CSVEPGAGELFF. The DNA of the CDR3 is TGCAGCGTTGAACCGGGAGCCGGGGAGCTGTTTTTT.

This clonotype was seen at least ten times. The J gene is TRBJ2-3, the V gene TRBV2, with 7 bases fitting TRBD2. Germline CDR1 is SNHLY and CDR2 is FYNNEI. This CDR3 contains 15 residues. Losses at the gene ends were 6 bases for V and 0 bases for J; bases not matched to a gene: 6. CDR3 protein: CASSPGTTSTDTQYF. Written as DNA, the CDR3 is TGTGCCAGCAGCCCCGGGACTACTAGCACAGATACGCAGTATTTT. The entire variable domain, with the rest obtained from reference TRBV2 and TRBJ2-3, is as follows: EPEVTQTPSHQVTQMGQEVILRCVPISNHLYFYWYRQILGQKVEFLVSFYNNEISEKSEIFDDQFSVERPDGSNFTLKIRSTKLEDSAMYFCASSPGTTSTDTQYFGPGTRLTVL.

The sample holds many counts of this clonotype. The genes are TRBV29-1 and TRBJ2-7, with 7 bases aligning to TRBD2. V lost 5 bases to trimming and J lost 2 bases; unmatched junction nucleotides: 9. The CDR3 consists of 14 residues. CDR1 is SQVTM, CDR2 ANQGSEA, per germline. The CDR3 coding sequence is TGCAGCGTTCGGGCTAGCGGCATACCCTACGAGCAGTACTTC. Its protein is CSVRASGIPYEQYF.

Ten or more counts support this clonotype. J is TRBJ2-2 and V is TRBV10-3; D might be TRBD1 (6 bases). The CDR3 runs 13 residues. In germline, CDR1 is ENHRY, CDR2 SYGVKD. Trimming removed 10 bases at V and 6 bases at J, with 15 bases between. The CDR3 region has the DNA TGTGCCACCTTGGGGGCGGGTCCCGGGGAGCTGTTTTTT. Its protein is CATLGAGPGELFF.

This clonotype was detected a few times. V usage is TRBV3-1 and J usage is TRBJ2-5; no reliable D call. CDR1 and CDR2 from the germline V gene are LGHDT and YNNKEL (reference sequence). Trimming took off 1 base at V and 0 bases at J, with 9 bases between the two ends. The CDR3 totals 15 residues. The CDR3 region is CASSQAGRYQETQYF. The CDR3 bases are TGTGCCAGCAGCCAAGCGGGCAGGTACCAAGAGACCCAGTACTTC.